A selection of T cell receptor beta chains follows, all from one sample in a study of early T cells in non-severe SARS-CoV-2 infection. TCRdb itself ran the 5' RACE reads through MiXCR, one entry per CDR3 protein. Among some 96,000 distinct CDR3 sequences listed, about 11% were seen once. The sequences come from whole blood, collected at baseline. Receptors originate from an adult who was a healthcare worker with PCR-confirmed SARS-CoV-2 infection or an uninfected control (not recorded which). Each CDR3 is given with its conserved first and last residue.

v_call | cdr3_aa
TRBV7-3 | CASSDSGSRTDTQYF
TRBV20-1 | CSARKGAWDEKLFF
TRBV5-1 | CASSRTGTDTQYF
TRBV9 | CASSPGDRGPNTEAFF
TRBV12-3/TRBV12-4 | CASSLKRSSYNEQFF
TRBV28 | CASSFAGSPYEQYF
TRBV12-5 | CASGLPGGGIDEQFF
TRBV19 | CASSMGGSNNEQFF
TRBV19 | CASSIQDYNEQFF
TRBV19 | CASSIDSLAGSYNEQFF
TRBV25-1 | CASSGRESSYEQYF
TRBV5-1 | CASSVGLGQPQHF
TRBV7-9 | CASSLAFTDAYEQYF
TRBV11-2 | CASNQGANVLTF
TRBV10-3 | CAIRAGASNTGELFF
TRBV28 | CASSFGGDGYTF
TRBV5-1 | CASSRRGAGTGELFF
TRBV11-2 | CASSLGRVGTEAFF
TRBV6-1 | CASTVRQGITEAFF
TRBV11-1 | CASSLGHRPYEQYF
TRBV15 | CATSREGPGEAFF
TRBV19 | CASSLQGARDEQFF
TRBV6-2/TRBV6-3 | CASSRRAGGETQYF
TRBV25-1 | CASSALDRDNNEQFF
TRBV19 | CASSPSGPRMSNEQFF
TRBV10-3 | CAIRGAFHFAAKNESYEQYF
TRBV6-4 | CASSATISGSEQFF
TRBV29-1 | CSVFRDRTEQFF
TRBV7-7 | CASSLTGTGGTGELFF
TRBV7-6 | CASSSDGHSGNTIYF
TRBV18 | CASSPSRGQGSDEQYF
TRBV12-3/TRBV12-4 | CASSLGREETQYF
TRBV3-1 | CASSQPEGLTDTQYF
TRBV14 | CASSQNRATIPGLAGENNEQFF
TRBV10-2 | CASSPGLVDTQYF
TRBV20-1 | CSASGRAANEQFF
TRBV29-1 | CSVGGRAYNEQFF
TRBV24-1 | CATSPGTDKNIQYF
TRBV10-2 | CASLGQNTDTQYF
TRBV5-1 | CASSISSRTQETQYF
TRBV15 | CATSSSDRGEQFF
TRBV12-3/TRBV12-4 | CASSFGDYEQFF
TRBV2 | CASIEVNYGYTF
TRBV19 | CASSRLLAGPYNEQFF
TRBV21-1 | CAALNIQYF
TRBV20-1 | CSAYGTGENIQYF
TRBV2 | CASSGTYPYEQYF
TRBV7-3 | CASSLTGGQQETQYF
TRBV9 | CASSPRTSGLGNEQFF
TRBV7-2 | CASSLLGGSGELFF
TRBV28 | CASRTGLLSSYEQYF